This entry features one TCR beta chain sequence. Produced via immunoSEQ multiplex PCR; TCRdb's table is partial and in-frame only. Of more than 200,000 clones in the sample, around 84% were seen once. This record belongs to a study of blood T cell repertoires in COVID-19. Between the trimmed V and J ends, which lost 7 bases and 0 bases, there was a span of 13 bases. The germline CDR1 and CDR2 sequences are ENHRY and SYGVKD. The CDR3 sequence is 14 residues long. The V gene is TRBV10-3, the J gene TRBJ2-7; perhaps TRBD2 as D (5 bases). This receptor was taken from a woman of 80 years or more with COVID-19, enrolled during active disease. The sample comprised peripheral blood. The CDR3 loop reads CAITEGPASYEQYF. Here the CDR3 DNA reads TGTGCCATCACAGAGGGTCCAGCCTCCTACGAGCAGTACTTC.